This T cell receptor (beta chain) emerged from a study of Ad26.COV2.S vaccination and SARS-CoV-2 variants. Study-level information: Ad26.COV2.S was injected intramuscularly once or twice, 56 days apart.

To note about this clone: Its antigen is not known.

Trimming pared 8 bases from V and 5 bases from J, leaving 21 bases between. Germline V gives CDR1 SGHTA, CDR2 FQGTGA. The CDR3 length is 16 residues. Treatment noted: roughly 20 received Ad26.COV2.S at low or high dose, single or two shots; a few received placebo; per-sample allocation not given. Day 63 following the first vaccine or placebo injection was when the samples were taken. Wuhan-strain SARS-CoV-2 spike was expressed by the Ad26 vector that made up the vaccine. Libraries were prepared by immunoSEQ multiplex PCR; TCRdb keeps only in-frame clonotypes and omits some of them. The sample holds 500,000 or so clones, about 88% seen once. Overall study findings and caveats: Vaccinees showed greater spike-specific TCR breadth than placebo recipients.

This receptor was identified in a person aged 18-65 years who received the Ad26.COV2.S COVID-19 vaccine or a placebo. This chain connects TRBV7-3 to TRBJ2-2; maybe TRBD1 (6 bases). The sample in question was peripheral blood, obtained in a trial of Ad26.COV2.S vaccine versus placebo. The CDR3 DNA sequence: TGTGCCAGCGCGACCGCCGGGCAGGGACAAACCGGGGAGCTGTTTTTT. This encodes CASATAGQGQTGELFF.